This T cell receptor beta chain was profiled in a study of blood T cells in healthy people across ages. Study-level information: When template switching was applied, about one barcoded beta molecule was captured per two T cells. Study-level results: Observed TCR beta diversity per million T cells went down as age went up. This fall followed a roughly linear course with age.

Germline trimming cut 8 bases from V and 5 bases from J; bases unmatched to any gene: 5. CDR1 MGHRA and CDR2 YSYEKL come from the germline V gene. This CDR3 comprises 14 residues. This clonotype was observed a few times. No antigen is known for it. Through a sample-barcoded 5' primer and a J-beta primer mix, a second PCR was run for roughly 7 to 12 cycles. Every cDNA was tagged by a template-switch adaptor with 12 random nucleotides. TCRdb re-analysed the 5' RACE reads in MiXCR, keeping a single row per CDR3 protein. The sample holds around 2 million distinct CDR3 sequences; approximately 39% are singletons and the top ten take 20% to 25%.

This clonotype was sampled from a human donor in good health. Sample: blood. The chain recombines TRBV4-1 with TRBJ2-2, with 10 bases matching TRBD2. The CDR3 spells CASFSGGATGELFF. For the CDR3, the DNA is TGCGCCAGCTTCAGCGGGGGGGCGACCGGGGAGCTGTTTTTT.